Reported below is one T cell receptor (beta chain). The data are from a study of T cells in tuberculosis. With 4 bases clipped from V and 3 bases from J, the junction kept 7 bases outside the gene matches. The CDR3 has 14 amino acids. CDR1 SGHNT and CDR2 YYREEE come from the germline V gene (reference sequence). Using immunoSEQ multiplex PCR, the repertoire was profiled, and TCRdb retains in-frame clones only, with some absent. Of about 58,000 clones listed, around 90% are singletons. After thawing and overnight rest, PBMC were stained with GMM-loaded CD1B tetramer, viability dye and anti-CD3 for sorting. The CD1B tetramers carried C32 glucose monomycolate purified from Rhodococcus equi.

The V call is TRBV5-4, the J call TRBJ2-7, with 7 positions matching TRBD1. The sequenced material came from CD1b-GMM tetramer-negative cells sorted from PBMCs. This TCR came from an adult woman with latent tuberculosis. The CDR3 bases are TGTGCCAGCAGCCTTACAGGGGAAGGCTACGAGCAGTACTTC. It translates to CASSLTGEGYEQYF. The variable domain in full, completed from reference TRBV5-4 and TRBJ2-7, reads ETGVTQSPTHLIKTRGQQVTLRCSSQSGHNTVSWYQQALGQGPQFIFQYYREEENGRGNFPPRFSGLQFPNYSSELNVNALELDDSALYLCASSLTGEGYEQYFGPGTRLTVT.